What follows is one TCR beta chain and its context. Its antigen remains undetermined. No quality values exist for individual bases; no much larger clone is one base distant. The sample's time point label is to be understood as: approximately eleven months on ibrutinib. For TCR beta library preparation, 2 to 2.5 micrograms of genomic DNA were isolated from cryopreserved PBMCs. Longitudinal blood samples from CLL patients on ibrutinib monotherapy were analyzed using high-throughput TCR beta sequencing. The patients took part in an open-label, single-center phase 2 trial of ibrutinib monotherapy. The source of the sample is a study of cytotoxic CD8 clonotypes in ibrutinib-treated CLL (dated by TCRdb to the early 2020s). Broadly, across the study: In this cohort, approximately 15 patients were treatment-naive and roughly 10 were relapsed/refractory, while around 18 had unmutated IGHV. Cryopreserved peripheral blood mononuclear cells were obtained prior to treatment, at the time of response, and at either disease progression or sustained remission. Partial responses were observed in 24 patients and complete responses in 2; after a median follow-up of roughly 62 months, remission was maintained in approximately 14 patients and progression was observed in approximately 12. On average, each sample yielded some 250,000 productive templates and 80,000 to 95,000 productive rearrangements. Of the 86 people in the trial, roughly 27 had longitudinal samples available. Samples at response were collected after a median of about twelve months of treatment, with a range of about 6 to 36 months. Every remission and progressive disease sample was obtained while ibrutinib was still being received by the patients.

The goal of deep resolution MiSeq sequencing was a depth between 1 in 1 million and 1 in 200,000 T cells, and coverage averaged 10x per clonotype. TCR beta libraries were generated with the immunoSEQ hsTCRB Kit. Under the source paper's analysis protocol: Data were analyzed with ImmunoSEQ Data Assistant and ImmunoSEQ Analyzer, with V, D and J genes assigned per IMGT definitions. Clonality was computed as one minus normalized Shannon entropy of productive rearrangement frequencies, ranging from 0 to 1. Only overrepresented clonotypes making up at least 0.05% of the repertoire of each patient were included in the public clonotype analysis. Approximately 13 age-matched healthy donor repertoires from immuneACCESS served as clonality controls. This immuneACCESS table, as held by TCRdb, lists in-frame sequences with V and J called but not all clones. Of the missing ones, under half trace to an unresolved V gene in checked studies; the others have no known cause. Clonal size and the V and J genes are those of that table, whereas D and trimming came from the DNA. In this sample the table shows about 49,000 clones, 69% of which occur a single time. Roughly 12% of the sample rests with the top ten.

The CDR3 runs 14 amino acids, cysteine and phenylalanine included. Only the CDR3 DNA is retained, 42 bases long and in frame from the first base. Taken from the germline V gene, the CDR1 and CDR2 loops are MDHEN and SYDVKM. V and J lose 6 bases and 6 bases, and a span of 18 bases separates them. What the research found in general, with its limitations: An increase in clonality was observed at ibrutinib response, with clonality remaining stable during sustained remission and falling back toward baseline at progression. Public clonotypes were found to be uncommon and were observed to contract or remain stable during treatment; the increase in clonality was shown to reflect expansion of private clonotypes at ibrutinib response. Sampling times were not matched between sustained-remission and progressing patients, and lymph node repertoires were not studied. At baseline, clonality was higher than in age-matched healthy donors and showed a strong correlation with circulating CD8+ T-cell counts.

The clonotype comes from a human donor with chronic lymphocytic leukemia. Recombination joined TRBV28 with TRBJ2-7, with the D assignment possibly TRBD1 or TRBD2, given 5 matching bases for each. Sample: PBMCs, taken after 12 months of ibrutinib treatment. The nucleotide sequence reads TGTGCCAGCAGGAGCCTTGAGAGGGGCGTCGAGCAGTACTTC. Translated, it reads CASRSLERGVEQYF.